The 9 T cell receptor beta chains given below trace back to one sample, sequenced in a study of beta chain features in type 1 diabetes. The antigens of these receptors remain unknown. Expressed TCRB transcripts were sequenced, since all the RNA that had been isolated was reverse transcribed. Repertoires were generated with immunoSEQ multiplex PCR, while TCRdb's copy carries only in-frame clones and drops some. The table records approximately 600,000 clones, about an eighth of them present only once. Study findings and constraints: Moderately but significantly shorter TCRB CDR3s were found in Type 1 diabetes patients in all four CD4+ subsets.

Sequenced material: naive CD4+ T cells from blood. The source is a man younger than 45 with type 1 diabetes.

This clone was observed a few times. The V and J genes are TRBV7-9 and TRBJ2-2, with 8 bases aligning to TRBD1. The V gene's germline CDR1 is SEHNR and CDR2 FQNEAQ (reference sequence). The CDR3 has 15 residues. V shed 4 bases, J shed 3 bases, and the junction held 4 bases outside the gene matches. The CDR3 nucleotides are TGTGCCAGCAGCTCCGGACAGGGATACACCGGGGAGCTGTTTTTT. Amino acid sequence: CASSSGQGYTGELFF.

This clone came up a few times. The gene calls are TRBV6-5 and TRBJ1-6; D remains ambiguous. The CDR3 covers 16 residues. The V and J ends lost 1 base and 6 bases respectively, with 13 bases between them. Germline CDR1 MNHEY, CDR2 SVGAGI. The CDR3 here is CASSYYGDTGNSPLHF. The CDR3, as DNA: TGTGCCAGCAGTTACTACGGAGACACCGGTAATTCACCCCTCCACTTT.

In nucleotides, the CDR3 is TGTGCCAGCAGCCGAGAAGGGCGGAACTATGGCTACACCTTC. Its translation: CASSREGRNYGYTF. The V gene is TRBV11-3, the J gene TRBJ1-2, with D unclear. The V and J ends lost 5 bases and 2 bases respectively, with 12 bases between them. Germline V gene lookup returns CDR1 SGHNT and CDR2 YENEEA. The CDR3 covers 14 residues.

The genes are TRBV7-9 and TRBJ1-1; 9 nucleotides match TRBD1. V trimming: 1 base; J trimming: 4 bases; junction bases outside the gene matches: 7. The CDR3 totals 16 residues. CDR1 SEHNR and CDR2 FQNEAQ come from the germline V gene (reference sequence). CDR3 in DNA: TGTGCCAGCAGCTTAGTGTCGGGACAGGGCAGCACTGAAGCTTTCTTT. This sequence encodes CASSLVSGQGSTEAFF.

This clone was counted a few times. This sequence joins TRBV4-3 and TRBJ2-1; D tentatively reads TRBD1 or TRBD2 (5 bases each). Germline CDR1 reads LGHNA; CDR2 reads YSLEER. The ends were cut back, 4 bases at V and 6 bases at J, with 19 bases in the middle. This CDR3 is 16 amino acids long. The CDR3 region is CASSRGWPIGINEQFF. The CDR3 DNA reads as TGCGCCAGCAGCCGGGGGTGGCCAATTGGTATCAATGAGCAGTTCTTC.

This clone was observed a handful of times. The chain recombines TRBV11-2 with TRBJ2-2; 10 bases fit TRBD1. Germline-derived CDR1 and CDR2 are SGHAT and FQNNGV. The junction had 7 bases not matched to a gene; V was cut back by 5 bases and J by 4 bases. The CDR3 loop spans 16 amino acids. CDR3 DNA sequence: TGTGCCAGCAGCCCCCCAGGGACAGGGGCCACCGGGGAGCTGTTTTTT. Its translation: CASSPPGTGATGELFF.

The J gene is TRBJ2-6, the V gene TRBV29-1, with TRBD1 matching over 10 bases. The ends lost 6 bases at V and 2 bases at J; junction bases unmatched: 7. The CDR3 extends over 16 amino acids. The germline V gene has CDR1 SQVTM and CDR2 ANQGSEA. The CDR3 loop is CSVGGQGRTGANVLTF. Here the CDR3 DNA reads TGCAGCGTCGGGGGACAGGGGAGGACTGGGGCCAACGTCCTGACTTTC.

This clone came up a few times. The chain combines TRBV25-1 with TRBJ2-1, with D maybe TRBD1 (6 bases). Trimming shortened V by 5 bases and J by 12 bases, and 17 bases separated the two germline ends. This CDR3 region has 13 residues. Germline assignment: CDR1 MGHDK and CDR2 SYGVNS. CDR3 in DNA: TGTGCCAGCAGTCCCCAGGGGACCGTCAGGCAGTTCTTC. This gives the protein CASSPQGTVRQFF.

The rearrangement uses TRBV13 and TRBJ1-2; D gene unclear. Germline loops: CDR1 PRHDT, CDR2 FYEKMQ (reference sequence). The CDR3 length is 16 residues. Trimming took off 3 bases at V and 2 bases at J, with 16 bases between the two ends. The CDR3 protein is CASSFAETRRNYGYTF. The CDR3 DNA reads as TGTGCCAGCAGCTTCGCCGAGACACGAAGAAACTATGGCTACACCTTC.